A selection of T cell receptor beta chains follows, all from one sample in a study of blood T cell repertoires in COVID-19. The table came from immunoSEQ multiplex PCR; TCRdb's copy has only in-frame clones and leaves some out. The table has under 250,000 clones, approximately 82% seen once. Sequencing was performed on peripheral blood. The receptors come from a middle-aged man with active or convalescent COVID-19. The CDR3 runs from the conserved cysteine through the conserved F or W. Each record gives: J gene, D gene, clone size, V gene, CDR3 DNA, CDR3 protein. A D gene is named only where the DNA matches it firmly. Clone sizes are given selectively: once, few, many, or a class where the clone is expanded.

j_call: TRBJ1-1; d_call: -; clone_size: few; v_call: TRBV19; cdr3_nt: TGTGCCAGTAGGCCTGGGGTCGGGACAAGGGGGAAGGCTTTCTTT; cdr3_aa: CASRPGVGTRGKAFF
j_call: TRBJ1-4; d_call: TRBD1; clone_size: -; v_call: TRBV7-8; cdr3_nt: TGTGCCAGCAGCTTTTTATTAACAGGGGGACCTAATGAAAAACTGTTTTTT; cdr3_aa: CASSFLLTGGPNEKLFF
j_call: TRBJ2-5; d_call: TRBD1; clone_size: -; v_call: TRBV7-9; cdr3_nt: TGTGCCAGCAGCTTAAAGACAGGGGGAGAGACCCAGTACTTC; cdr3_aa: CASSLKTGGETQYF
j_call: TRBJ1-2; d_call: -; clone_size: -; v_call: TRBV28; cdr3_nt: TGTGCCAGCAGTTTATCTCAGCCCAGGGGCTATGGCTACACCTTC; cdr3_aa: CASSLSQPRGYGYTF
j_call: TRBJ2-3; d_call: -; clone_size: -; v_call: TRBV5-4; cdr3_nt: TGTGCCAGCAGCTTACAGGTTACAGATACGCAGTATTTT; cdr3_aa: CASSLQVTDTQYF
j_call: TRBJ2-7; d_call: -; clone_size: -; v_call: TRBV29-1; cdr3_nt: TGCAGCGTTGGAGATAGGGGCTACGAGCAGTACTTC; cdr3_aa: CSVGDRGYEQYF
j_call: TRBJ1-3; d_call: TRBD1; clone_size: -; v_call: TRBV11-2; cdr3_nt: TGTGCCAGCAGGACACAGGGGAACTCTGGAAACACCATATATTTT; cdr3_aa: CASRTQGNSGNTIYF
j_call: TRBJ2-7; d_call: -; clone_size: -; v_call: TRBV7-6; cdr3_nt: TGTGCCAGCAGCCCCACACGTACAGTGGGGCGGGAGCAGTACTTC; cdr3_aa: CASSPTRTVGREQYF
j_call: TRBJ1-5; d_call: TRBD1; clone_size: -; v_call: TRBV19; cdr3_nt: TGTGCCAGTAGTATAAACAGGGGCGATGGTAATCAGCCCCAGCATTTT; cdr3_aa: CASSINRGDGNQPQHF
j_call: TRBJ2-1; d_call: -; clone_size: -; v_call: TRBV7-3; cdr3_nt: TGTGCCAGCAGCCGGACGGGGGAAAGTATCAATGAGCAGTTCTTC; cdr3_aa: CASSRTGESINEQFF
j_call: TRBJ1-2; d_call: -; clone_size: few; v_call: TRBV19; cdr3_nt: TGTGCCAGTACCGAGCCGACAGCCCGGCCGTTTAACTATGGCTACACCTTC; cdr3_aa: CASTEPTARPFNYGYTF
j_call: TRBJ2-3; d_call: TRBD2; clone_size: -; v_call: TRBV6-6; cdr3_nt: TGTGCCAGCAGACTGCGGGGGGGCGTCAGGACAGATACGCAGTATTTT; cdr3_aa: CASRLRGGVRTDTQYF
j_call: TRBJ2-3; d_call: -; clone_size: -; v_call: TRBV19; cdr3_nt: TGTGCCAGTAGTATGATGGCGGGGTTAAGCACAGATACGCAGTATTTT; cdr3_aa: CASSMMAGLSTDTQYF
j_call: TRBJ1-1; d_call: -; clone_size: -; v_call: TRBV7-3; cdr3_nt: TGTGCCAGCAGCTTGAGTGAGGACACTGAAGCTTTCTTT; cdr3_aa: CASSLSEDTEAFF
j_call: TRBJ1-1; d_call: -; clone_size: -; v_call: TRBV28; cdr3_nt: TGTGCCAGCAGTCTAAAGGGGGCTGAAGCTTTCTTT; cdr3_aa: CASSLKGAEAFF
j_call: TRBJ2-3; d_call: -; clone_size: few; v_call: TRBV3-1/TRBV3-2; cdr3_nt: TGTGCCAGCAGCCAATCAGGGATCTTGACTAGGGGGCCGAATACGCAGTATTTT; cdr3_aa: CASSQSGILTRGPNTQYF
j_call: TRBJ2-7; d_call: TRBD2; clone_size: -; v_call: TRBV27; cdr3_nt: TGTGCCAGCAGCTCGAAACTAGCGGGGTACTCCTACGAGCAGTACTTC; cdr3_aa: CASSSKLAGYSYEQYF
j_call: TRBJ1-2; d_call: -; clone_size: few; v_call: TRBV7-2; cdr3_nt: TGTGCCAGCAGCTTAGATGAGGTGTCGCGGCGTGGCTACACCTTC; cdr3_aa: CASSLDEVSRRGYTF
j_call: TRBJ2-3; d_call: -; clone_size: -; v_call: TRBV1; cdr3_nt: TGCACCAGCAGCCAAGAAGGTAGGCAGGCCCTCCCCACAGATACGCAGTATTTT; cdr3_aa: CTSSQEGRQALPTDTQYF
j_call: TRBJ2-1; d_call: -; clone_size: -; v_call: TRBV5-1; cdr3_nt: TGCGCCAGCAGCTTGGCGTTCCTAGCCTCTTACAATGAGCAGTTCTTC; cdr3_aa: CASSLAFLASYNEQFF
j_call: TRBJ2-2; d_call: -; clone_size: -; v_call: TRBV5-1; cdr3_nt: TGCGCCAGCAGCTTGCCGGGGACCGGGGAGCTGTTTTTT; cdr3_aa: CASSLPGTGELFF
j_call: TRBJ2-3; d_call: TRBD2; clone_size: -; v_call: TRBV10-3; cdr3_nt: TGTGCCACTACTAGCGGTTCGGATGATACGCAGTATTTT; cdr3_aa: CATTSGSDDTQYF
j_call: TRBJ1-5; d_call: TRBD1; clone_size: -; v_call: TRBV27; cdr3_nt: TGTGCCAGCAGTTCCCAGGGGGCCATCAATCAGCCCCAGCATTTT; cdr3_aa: CASSSQGAINQPQHF
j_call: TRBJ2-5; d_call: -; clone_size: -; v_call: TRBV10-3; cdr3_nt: TGTGCCATCAGTGATAGCACATCTACCCAAGAGACCCAGTACTTC; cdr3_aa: CAISDSTSTQETQYF
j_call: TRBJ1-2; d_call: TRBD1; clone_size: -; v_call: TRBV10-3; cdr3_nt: TGTGCCATCAGTTCGGACAGGGTTGGCTACACCTTC; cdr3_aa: CAISSDRVGYTF
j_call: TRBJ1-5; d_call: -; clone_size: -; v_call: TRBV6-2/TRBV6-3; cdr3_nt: TGTGCCAGCAGTTACTCGGGAGGGGTGAGCAATCAGCCCCAGCATTTT; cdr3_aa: CASSYSGGVSNQPQHF
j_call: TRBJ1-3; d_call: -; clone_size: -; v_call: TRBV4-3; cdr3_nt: TGCGCCAGCAGCCAAGGGAGCGGAGGAAACACCATATATTTT; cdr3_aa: CASSQGSGGNTIYF
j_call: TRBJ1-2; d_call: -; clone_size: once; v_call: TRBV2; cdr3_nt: TGTGCCAGCAGTGAAGAACTGGGCTTCAACTATGGCTACACCTTC; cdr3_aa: CASSEELGFNYGYTF
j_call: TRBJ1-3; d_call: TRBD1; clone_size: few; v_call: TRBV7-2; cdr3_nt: TGTGCCAGCAGACCACAGGGGATCGCTGGAAACACCATATATTTT; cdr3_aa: CASRPQGIAGNTIYF
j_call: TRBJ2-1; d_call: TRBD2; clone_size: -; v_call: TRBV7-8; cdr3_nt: TGTGCCAGCAGCGCCCAAAGACTAGCGGGAGGAAATGAGCAGTTCTTC; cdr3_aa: CASSAQRLAGGNEQFF
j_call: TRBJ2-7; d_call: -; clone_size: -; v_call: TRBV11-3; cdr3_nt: TGTGCCAGCAGCCCCCGAGCCTACGAGCAGTACTTC; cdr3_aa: CASSPRAYEQYF
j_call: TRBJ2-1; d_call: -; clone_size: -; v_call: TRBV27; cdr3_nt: TGTGCCAGCAGTTCCGGGACATCGCCCCTTTCCTCCTACAATGAGCAGTTCTTC; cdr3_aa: CASSSGTSPLSSYNEQFF
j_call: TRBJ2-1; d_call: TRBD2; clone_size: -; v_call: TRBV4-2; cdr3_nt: TGTGCCAGCAGCCAAGGCCCTAGCGGGGGAATGGATGAGCAGTTCTTC; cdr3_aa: CASSQGPSGGMDEQFF
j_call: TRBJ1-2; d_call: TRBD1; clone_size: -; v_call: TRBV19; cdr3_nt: TGTGCCACCAGAGGGGGACAGAACTATGGCTACACCTTC; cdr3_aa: CATRGGQNYGYTF
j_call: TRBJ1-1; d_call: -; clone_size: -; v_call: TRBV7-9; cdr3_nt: TGTGCCAGCAGCCCAGGGGTAACTGAAGCTTTCTTT; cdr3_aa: CASSPGVTEAFF
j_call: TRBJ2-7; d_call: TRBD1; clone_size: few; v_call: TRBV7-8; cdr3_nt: TGTGCCAGCAGCTTAAGAAAAGGGGACAGGGCCTACGAGCAGTACTTC; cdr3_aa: CASSLRKGDRAYEQYF
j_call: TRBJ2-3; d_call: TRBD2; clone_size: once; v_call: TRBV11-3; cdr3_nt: TGTGCCAGCAGCTTAGATGGGGAGCGGGGATTACCAACAGATACGCAGTATTTT; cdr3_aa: CASSLDGERGLPTDTQYF
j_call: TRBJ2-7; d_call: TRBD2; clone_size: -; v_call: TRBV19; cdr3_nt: TGTGCCAGTAGTTCTAGCGGGGGGTCCTACGAGCAGTACTTC; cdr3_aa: CASSSSGGSYEQYF
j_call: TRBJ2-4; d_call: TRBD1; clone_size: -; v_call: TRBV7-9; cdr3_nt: TGTGCCAGCAGCTTAGGGAACCGGGACAGAAAAAACATTCAGTACTTC; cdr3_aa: CASSLGNRDRKNIQYF
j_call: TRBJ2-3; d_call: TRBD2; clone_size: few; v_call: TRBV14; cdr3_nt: TGTGCCAGCAGCCCACCCGTGGGCGGGGGGGCAGATACGCAGTATTTT; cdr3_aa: CASSPPVGGGADTQYF
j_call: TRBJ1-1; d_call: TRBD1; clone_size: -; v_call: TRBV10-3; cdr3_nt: TGTGCCATCAGTGAGGGACAGGGGAACACTGAAGCTTTCTTT; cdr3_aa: CAISEGQGNTEAFF
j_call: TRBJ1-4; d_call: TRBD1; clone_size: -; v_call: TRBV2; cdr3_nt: TGTGCCAGCAGTGCAACACTCCCGGGACAGGGCGAAAAACTGTTTTTT; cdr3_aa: CASSATLPGQGEKLFF
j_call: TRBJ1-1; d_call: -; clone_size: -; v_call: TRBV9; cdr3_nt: TGTGCCAGCAGCGTAGTGGAGGAACCAACTGAAGCTTTCTTT; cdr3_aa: CASSVVEEPTEAFF
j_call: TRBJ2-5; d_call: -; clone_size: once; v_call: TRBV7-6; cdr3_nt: TGTGCCAGCAGCCGAAGAATGGGACAAAGGGACCCCCAAGAGACCCAGTACTTC; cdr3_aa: CASSRRMGQRDPQETQYF
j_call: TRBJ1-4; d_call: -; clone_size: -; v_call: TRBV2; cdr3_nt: TGTGCCAGCACCCTTAATGAAAAACTGTTTTTT; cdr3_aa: CASTLNEKLFF
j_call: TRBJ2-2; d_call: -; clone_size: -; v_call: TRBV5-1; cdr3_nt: TGCGCCAGCAGCTTGGGCGTGGCGGTCACCGGGGAGCTGTTTTTT; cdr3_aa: CASSLGVAVTGELFF
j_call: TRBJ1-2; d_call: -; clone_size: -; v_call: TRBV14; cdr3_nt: TGTGCCAGCAGCCAAGCAGGGTATGGCTACACCTTC; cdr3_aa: CASSQAGYGYTF
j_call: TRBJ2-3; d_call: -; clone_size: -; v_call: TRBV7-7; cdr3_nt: TGTGCTAGCAGCTTAATCAAGCGGGGCACAGATACGCAGTATTTT; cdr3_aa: CASSLIKRGTDTQYF
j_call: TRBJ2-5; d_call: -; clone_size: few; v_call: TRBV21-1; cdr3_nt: TGTGCCAGCAGCAAGCGGGGGGCGGAGGAGACCCAGTACTTC; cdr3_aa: CASSKRGAEETQYF
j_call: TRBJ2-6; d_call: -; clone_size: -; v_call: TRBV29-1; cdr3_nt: TGCAGCGTTTCCCTAGACTCTGGGGCCAACGTCCTGACTTTC; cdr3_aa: CSVSLDSGANVLTF
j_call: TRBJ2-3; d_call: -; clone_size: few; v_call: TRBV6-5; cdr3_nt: TGTGCCAGCACTCCGGGACATTCTAGCACAGATACGCAGTATTTT; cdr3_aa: CASTPGHSSTDTQYF
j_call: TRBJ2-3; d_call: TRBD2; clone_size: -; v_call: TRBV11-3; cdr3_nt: TGTGCCAGCAGCTTCAGATTGGGAGGGAACACAGATACGCAGTATTTT; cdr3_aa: CASSFRLGGNTDTQYF
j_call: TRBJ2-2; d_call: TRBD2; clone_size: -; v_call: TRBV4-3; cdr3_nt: TGCGCCAGCAGCCAAGATAGCGGGGGGGCCTCCTTAGGGACCGGGGAGCTGTTTTTT; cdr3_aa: CASSQDSGGASLGTGELFF
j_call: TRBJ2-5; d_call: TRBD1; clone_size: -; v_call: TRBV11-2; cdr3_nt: TGTGCCAGCAGCTTTGACAGGGTAACGGAGACCCAGTACTTC; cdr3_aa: CASSFDRVTETQYF
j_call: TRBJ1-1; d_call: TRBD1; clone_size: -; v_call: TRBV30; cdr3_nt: TGTGCCTGGAGTGTGGCAGGGGGGAGCACTGAAGCTTTCTTT; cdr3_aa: CAWSVAGGSTEAFF